The T cell receptor (beta chain) described here comes from a study of T cells in Graves' hyperthyroidism and ophthalmopathy. Hyperthyroidism patients were newly diagnosed, had disease duration under 2 months, and were aged 18 to 65 years. Uncontrolled infections, other autoimmune diseases, pregnancy or lactation led to exclusion of patients. The V gene's germline CDR1 is MNHNS and CDR2 SASEGT. The CDR3 spans 16 residues. V was pared by 1 base and J by 8 bases, with 20 bases between. This clonotype was seen repeatedly, ten times or more. The CDR3 regions of TCR beta were amplified from RNA transcripts. RT-PCR in the first round (using the HTBI primer set) targeted the TCR CDR3. TCRdb re-called the multiplex PCR reads with MiXCR, one entry per CDR3 protein. The sample lists 480,000 or so distinct CDR3 sequences; approximately 15% were seen once.

The TCR originated in a woman younger than 35 with Graves' hyperthyroidism. This chain uses TRBV6-1 with TRBJ1-1, with D possibly TRBD1 on 5 matching bases. The sample taken for sequencing was blood. In DNA, the CDR3 is TGTGCCAGCAGTGAAGGATTCAGTGCGGGACCCTCCGAAGCTTTCTTT. Its translation: CASSEGFSAGPSEAFF.